The 5 T cell receptor beta chains below come from one sample, sequenced in a study of blood T cell repertoires in COVID-19. TCRdb keeps only in-frame clones here, not all; method: immunoSEQ multiplex PCR. This sample has more than 85,000 clones, with roughly 86% found just once. Specimen: peripheral blood. All receptors derive from a human donor in a cohort sampled during active COVID-19.

This rearrangement joins TRBV3-1 (or the pseudogene TRBV3-2) to TRBJ1-5, with a possible D match to TRBD1 (6 bases). Germline-derived CDR1 and CDR2 are LGHDT and YNNKEL (reference sequence). Trimming stripped 6 bases from V and 2 bases from J, with 14 bases between. There are 15 residues in the CDR3. This chain's CDR3 is CASRVTRQGNQPQHF. CDR3 DNA sequence: TGTGCCAGCAGGGTAACCAGACAGGGCAATCAGCCCCAGCATTTT.

The V and J genes are TRBV29-1 and TRBJ2-5; possible D gene TRBD1, 6 bases. The CDR3 extends over 12 amino acids. Trimming removed 8 bases at V and 0 bases at J, with 10 bases between. The V gene's germline CDR1 is SQVTM and CDR2 ANQGSEA. CDR3 residues: CSLQGYQETQYF. The CDR3 nucleotides read TGCAGCTTACAGGGTTACCAAGAGACCCAGTACTTC.

The J gene is TRBJ1-1, the V gene TRBV4-3, with 7 positions matching TRBD1. This CDR3 has 17 amino acids. Trimming removed 0 bases from V and 6 bases from J; junction bases left unmatched: 13. Germline loops: CDR1 LGHNA, CDR2 YSLEER. CDR3 region: CASSQDPTGSFVAEAFF. CDR3 in DNA: TGCGCCAGCAGCCAAGATCCGACAGGGTCATTCGTAGCTGAAGCTTTCTTT.

The DNA for the CDR3 is TGTGCCTGGTCGTCTAGCCGCTATCAAGAGACCCAGTACTTC. Its translation is CAWSSSRYQETQYF. The chain has TRBV30 and TRBJ2-5, with D perhaps matching TRBD2 (5 bases). Trimming cost V 5 bases and J 2 bases, with 15 bases left between them. The CDR3 is 14 residues long. Germline CDR1 is GTSNPN and CDR2 is SVGIG (reference sequence).

Concerning this clone: The same CDR3 arises from other DNA sequences in this sample as well. The genes are TRBV5-1 and TRBJ1-2, with TRBD1 matching 8 bases. Germline trimming cut 4 bases from V and 1 base from J; bases unmatched to any gene: 6. The CDR3 spans 15 residues. CDR1 is SGHRS and CDR2 is YFSETQ in the germline V gene. The CDR3 spells CASSLTGDSNYGYTF. The CDR3 nucleotides read TGCGCCAGCAGCCTGACAGGGGATAGTAACTATGGCTACACCTTC. Combining the CDR3 with reference TRBV5-1 and TRBJ1-2 gives the whole variable domain KAGVTQTPRYLIKTRGQQVTLSCSPISGHRSVSWYQQTPGQGLQFLFEYFSETQRNKGNFPGRFSGRQFSNSRSEMNVSTLELGDSALYLCASSLTGDSNYGYTFGSGTRLTVV.